The 18 T cell receptor beta chains listed next were all sequenced from one sample in a study of response to subunit inactivated influenza vaccine. TCRdb reprocessed the RT-PCR reads with MiXCR, giving one entry per CDR3 protein. Of about 520,000 distinct CDR3 sequences in the sample, approximately 7.8% were seen once. The sequencing here drew on PBMCs from blood, taken less than 30 months after vaccination. The source of these receptors is a man aged 45 to 75 who received an inactivated influenza vaccine.

This clonotype was picked up a small number of times. The rearrangement uses TRBV27 and TRBJ1-5; 7 bases map to TRBD1. Germline values: CDR1 MNHEY, CDR2 SMNVEV (reference sequence). This CDR3 has 16 residues. Germline trimming cut 3 bases from V and 5 bases from J; bases unmatched to any gene: 10. The CDR3 DNA sequence: TGTGCCAGCAGTTTCCAGACAGGGCAGAAGGATCAGCCCCAGCATTTT. Translation gives CASSFQTGQKDQPQHF.

This clonotype was observed a few times. CDR3 sequence: CASSLGEVFSPQHF. As DNA, the CDR3 is TGCGCCAGCAGCTTGGGGGAGGTCTTTTCGCCCCAGCATTTT. The V gene is TRBV5-1, the J gene TRBJ1-5; D remains ambiguous. Germline V gene data show CDR1 as SGHRS and CDR2 as YFSETQ. The germline V and J ends were trimmed by 0 bases and 9 bases, with 13 bases remaining between them. The CDR3 loop spans 14 amino acids.

This clonotype has just a few counts. The chain carries TRBV6-2 or TRBV6-3 and TRBJ2-2, with 8 positions matching TRBD2. The CDR3 has 20 amino acids. Germline V gene lookup returns CDR1 MNHEY and CDR2 SVGEGT. V lost 3 bases, J lost 5 bases, and 20 bases stayed unmatched. The DNA of the CDR3 is TGTGCCAGCAGTTATATCTCGGCAGTACTAGCGGCTTATAGGACCGGGGAGCTGTTTTTT. Translation gives CASSYISAVLAAYRTGELFF.

A note on this clonotype: A read error may produce the germline difference seen at one junction end. The rearrangement joins TRBV5-1 to TRBJ2-4; D perhaps matches TRBD1 (5 bases). Germline values: CDR1 SGHRS, CDR2 YFSETQ. The CDR3 runs 13 residues. The CDR3 DNA reads TGCGACAGCAGCTCGGACACCACAGGCATTCAGTACTTC. Its translation is CDSSSDTTGIQYF. The variable domain in full, completed from reference TRBV5-1 and TRBJ2-4, reads KAGVTQTPRYLIKTRGQQVTLSCSPISGHRSVSWYQQTPGQGLQFLFEYFSETQRNKGNFPGRFSGRQFSNSRSEMNVSTLELGDSALYLCDSSSDTTGIQYFGAGTRLSVL.

CDR3 sequence reads: CSASLGTGGAAKNIQYF. The CDR3 DNA is TGCAGTGCTAGCCTAGGTACAGGGGGCGCGGCCAAAAACATTCAGTACTTC. The chain recombines TRBV20-1 with TRBJ2-4, with 9 bases matching TRBD1. This CDR3 spans 17 amino acids. The trim removed 3 bases at V and 1 base at J, leaving 10 bases unmatched. Germline loops: CDR1 DFQATT, CDR2 SNEGSKA (reference sequence).

This clonotype was counted only a few times. The chain employs TRBV3-1 and TRBJ2-7; possible D gene TRBD2, 6 bases. Trimming took 6 bases from V and 3 from J, leaving 15 bases between them. The CDR3 covers 14 residues. Germline V gene data show CDR1 as LGHDT and CDR2 as YNNKEL (reference sequence). CDR3: CASRGSGIHYEQYF. The DNA for the CDR3 is TGTGCCAGCAGGGGTAGCGGAATACACTACGAGCAGTACTTC.

The rearrangement joins TRBV10-3 to TRBJ2-7; the D gene is possibly TRBD1 (5 bases). Trimming took off 8 bases at V and 5 bases at J, with 10 bases between the two ends. CDR1 is ENHRY and CDR2 is SYGVKD in the germline V gene. CDR3 length equals 11 residues. The chain's CDR3 is CAIGASNEQYF. The CDR3, as DNA: TGTGCCATCGGGGCTAGTAACGAGCAGTACTTC.

The chain links TRBV5-1 to TRBJ2-7; 13 positions agree with TRBD2. The CDR3 sequence is 16 residues long. Germline lookup yields CDR1 SGHRS and CDR2 YFSETQ. Trimming took 3 bases from V and 4 from J; bases not matched to a gene: 7. The CDR3 is CASSWTSGSGAYEQYF. The CDR3 DNA reads as TGCGCCAGCAGCTGGACTAGCGGGAGTGGCGCATACGAGCAGTACTTC.

The V gene is TRBV4-1, the J gene TRBJ1-5; maybe TRBD1 (5 bases). Germline V gene lookup returns CDR1 MGHRA and CDR2 YSYEKL. The CDR3 consists of 14 residues. The germline V and J ends were trimmed by 0 bases and 6 bases, with 9 bases remaining between them. In DNA, the CDR3 is TGCGCCAGCAGCCAAGAACTGGGGACTCAGCCCCAGCATTTT. Its translation: CASSQELGTQPQHF.

The chain has TRBV6-1 and TRBJ2-1; the match to TRBD1 covers 9 bases. The CDR3 totals 13 residues. V lost 5 bases to trimming and J lost 9 bases; unmatched junction nucleotides: 5. From germline, CDR1 is MNHNS and CDR2 SASEGT. Here the CDR3 reads CASSQDRGVEQFF. CDR3 DNA: TGTGCCAGCAGTCAGGACAGGGGTGTTGAGCAGTTCTTC.

This clonotype was recorded many times. The gene calls are TRBV25-1 and TRBJ2-5; 8 positions agree with TRBD2. Germline lookup yields CDR1 MGHDK and CDR2 SYGVNS. V gave up 1 base and J gave up 2 bases; unmatched junction bases: 6. This CDR3 spans 16 amino acids. The CDR3 here is CASSELGSGTQETQYF. The CDR3 DNA sequence: TGTGCCAGCAGTGAATTAGGTAGCGGGACACAAGAGACCCAGTACTTC.

The chain is built from TRBV18 and TRBJ1-1; possibly TRBD1 for D (5 bases). Per the germline V gene, CDR1 is KGHSH and CDR2 is LQKENI. The CDR3 is made up of 15 amino acids. V was pared by 4 bases and J by 1 base, with 13 bases between. CDR3 sequence: CASSLLGTENTEAFF. The CDR3, as DNA: TGTGCCAGCTCACTCCTCGGGACGGAGAACACTGAAGCTTTCTTT.

This clonotype showed up many times. V usage is TRBV7-8 and J usage is TRBJ2-5, with unresolved D. Trimming removed 3 bases at V and 2 bases at J, with 7 bases between. Looked up from germline, CDR1 is SGHVS and CDR2 is FQNEAQ. The length of the CDR3 is 13 residues. Here the CDR3 reads CASSFSRQETQYF. In nucleotides, the CDR3 is TGTGCCAGCAGCTTCTCTCGTCAAGAGACCCAGTACTTC.

This clonotype was counted ten times or more. The chain is built from TRBV12-3 or TRBV12-4 and TRBJ2-5; D unresolved. The CDR3 consists of 14 residues. The germline V and J ends were trimmed by 3 bases and 1 base, with 9 bases remaining between them. The CDR3 DNA is TGTGCCAGCAGTTTTTTAATCGCCCAAGAGACCCAGTACTTC. This codes for CASSFLIAQETQYF.

The chain links TRBV20-1 to TRBJ2-3; possible D gene TRBD1, 6 bases. The CDR3 runs 14 residues. CDR1 and CDR2 from the germline V gene are DFQATT and SNEGSKA (reference sequence). Trimming cost V 0 bases and J 3 bases, with 10 bases left between them. The CDR3 DNA follows: TGCAGTGCTAGAGATTTCACAGGGACAGATACGCAGTATTTT. Amino acids: CSARDFTGTDTQYF.

This clonotype was recorded a few times. The chain is built from TRBV6-5 and TRBJ2-3; 12 bases fit TRBD2. CDR3 length equals 16 residues. Trimming at V came to 4 bases and at J to 4 bases, leaving 6 bases not matched to a gene. Germline V gene lookup returns CDR1 MNHEY and CDR2 SVGAGI. The CDR3: CASSSRTSGIADTQYF. For the CDR3, the DNA is TGTGCCAGCAGTTCAAGGACTAGCGGGATTGCAGATACGCAGTATTTT.

This clonotype was seen a few times. This chain joins TRBV20-1 and TRBJ1-4, with D maybe TRBD1 (6 bases). Trimming left V 3 bases short and J 8 bases short, with 22 bases between. The germline V gene has CDR1 DFQATT and CDR2 SNEGSKA (reference sequence). The CDR3 contains 16 residues. The CDR3 nucleotides are TGCAGTGCTAGGGGGGCAGGATTCGCCCTTGAGGAAAAACTGTTTTTT. Translating it yields CSARGAGFALEEKLFF.

This clonotype was observed at least ten times. The chain is built from TRBV11-2 and TRBJ1-2, with a tentative D call TRBD1 (5 bases). V was trimmed by 3 bases and J by 4 bases, leaving 12 bases between them. The germline V gene has CDR1 SGHAT and CDR2 FQNNGV. The CDR3 loop spans 14 amino acids. As DNA, the CDR3 is TGTGCCAGCAGCTTGGACCAGGGTCTCTATGGCTACACCTTC. Its translation: CASSLDQGLYGYTF.